Sequencing of this T cell receptor beta chain was carried out in a study of T cells in Graves' hyperthyroidism and ophthalmopathy. TCR beta CDR3 regions were amplified from RNA transcripts. TCR CDR3 underwent first-round RT-PCR with the HTBI primer set. TCRdb redid the calling of the multiplex PCR reads with MiXCR, one entry per CDR3 protein. The table includes under 700,000 distinct CDR3 sequences, over 15% detected once. PBMCs were derived from 7.5 to 10 ml fresh peripheral blood. From germline, CDR1 is SGHAT and CDR2 FQNNGV. This CDR3 region has 15 residues. Trimming cost V 4 bases and J 5 bases; bases outside gene matches: 6.

V is TRBV11-2 and J is TRBJ2-3; TRBD2 matches at 10 bases. This receptor was taken from a woman aged 18-29 years with Graves' hyperthyroidism. The sample consisted of blood. The chain's CDR3 is CASSSSGGAGDTQYF. The DNA for the CDR3 is TGTGCCAGCAGCTCAAGCGGGGGGGCCGGAGATACGCAGTATTTT.